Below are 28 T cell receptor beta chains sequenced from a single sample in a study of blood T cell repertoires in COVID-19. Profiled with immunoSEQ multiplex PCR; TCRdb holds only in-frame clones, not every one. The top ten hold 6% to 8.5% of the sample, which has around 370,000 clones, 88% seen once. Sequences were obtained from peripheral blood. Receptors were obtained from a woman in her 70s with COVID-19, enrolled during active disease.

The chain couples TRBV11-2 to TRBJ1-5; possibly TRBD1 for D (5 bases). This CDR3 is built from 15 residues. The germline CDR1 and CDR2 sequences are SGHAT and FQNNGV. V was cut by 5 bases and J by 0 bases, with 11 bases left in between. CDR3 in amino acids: CASSQGAYSNQPQHF. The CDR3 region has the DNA TGTGCCAGCAGCCAAGGGGCATATAGCAATCAGCCCCAGCATTTT.

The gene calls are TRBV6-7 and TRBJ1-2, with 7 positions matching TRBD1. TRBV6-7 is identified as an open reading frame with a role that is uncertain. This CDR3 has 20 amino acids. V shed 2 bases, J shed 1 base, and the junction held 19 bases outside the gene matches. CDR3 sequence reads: CASSYLSKTGQANVNYGYTF. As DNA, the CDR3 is TGTGCCAGCAGTTACCTATCTAAAACAGGACAGGCGAATGTTAACTATGGCTACACCTTC.

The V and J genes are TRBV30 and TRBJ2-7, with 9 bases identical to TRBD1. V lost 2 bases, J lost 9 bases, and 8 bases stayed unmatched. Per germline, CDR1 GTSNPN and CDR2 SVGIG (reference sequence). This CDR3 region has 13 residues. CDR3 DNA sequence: TGTGCCTGGAGTCTGAGGACAGGGGAGGTGCAGTACTTC. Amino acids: CAWSLRTGEVQYF. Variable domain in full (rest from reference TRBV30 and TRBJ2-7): SQTIHQWPATLVQPVGSPLSLECTVEGTSNPNLYWYRQAAGRGLQLLFYSVGIGQISSEVPQNLSASRPQDRQFILSSKKLLLSDSGFYLCAWSLRTGEVQYFGPGTRLTVT.

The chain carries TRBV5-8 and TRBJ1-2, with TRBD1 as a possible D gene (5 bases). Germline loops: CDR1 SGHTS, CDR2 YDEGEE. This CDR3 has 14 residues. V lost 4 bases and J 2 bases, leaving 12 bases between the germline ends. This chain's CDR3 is CASSAGTQNYGYTF. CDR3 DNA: TGTGCCAGCAGCGCCGGGACTCAAAACTATGGCTACACCTTC.

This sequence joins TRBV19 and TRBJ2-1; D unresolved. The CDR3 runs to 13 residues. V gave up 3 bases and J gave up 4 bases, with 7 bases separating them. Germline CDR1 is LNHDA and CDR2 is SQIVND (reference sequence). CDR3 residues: CASSMGTYNEQFF. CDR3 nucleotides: TGTGCCAGTAGTATGGGCACTTACAATGAGCAGTTCTTC.

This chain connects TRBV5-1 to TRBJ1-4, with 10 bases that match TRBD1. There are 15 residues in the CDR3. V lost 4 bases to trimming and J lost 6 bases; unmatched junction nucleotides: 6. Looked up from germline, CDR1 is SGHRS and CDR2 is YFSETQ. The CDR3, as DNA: TGCGCCAGCAGCCCGCCGGGACAGGGGTATGAAAAACTGTTTTTT. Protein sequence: CASSPPGQGYEKLFF. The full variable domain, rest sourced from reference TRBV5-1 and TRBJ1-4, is KAGVTQTPRYLIKTRGQQVTLSCSPISGHRSVSWYQQTPGQGLQFLFEYFSETQRNKGNFPGRFSGRQFSNSRSEMNVSTLELGDSALYLCASSPPGQGYEKLFFGSGTQLSVL.

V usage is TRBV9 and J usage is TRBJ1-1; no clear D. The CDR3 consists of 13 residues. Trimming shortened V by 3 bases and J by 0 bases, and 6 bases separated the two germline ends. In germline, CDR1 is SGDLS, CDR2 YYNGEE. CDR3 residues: CASSGGMNTEAFF. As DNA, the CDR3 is TGTGCCAGCAGCGGCGGAATGAACACTGAAGCTTTCTTT.

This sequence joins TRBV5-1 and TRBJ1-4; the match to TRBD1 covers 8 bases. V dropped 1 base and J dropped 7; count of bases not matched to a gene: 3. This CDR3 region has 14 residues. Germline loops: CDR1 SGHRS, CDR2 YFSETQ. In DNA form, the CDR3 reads TGCGCCAGCAGCTTGTCAGGGGGCGGTGAAAAACTGTTTTTT. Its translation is CASSLSGGGEKLFF.

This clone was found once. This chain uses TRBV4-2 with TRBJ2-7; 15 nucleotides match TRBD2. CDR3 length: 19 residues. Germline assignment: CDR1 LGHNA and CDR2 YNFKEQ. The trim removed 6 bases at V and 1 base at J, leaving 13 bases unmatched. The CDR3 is CASSTGPGTSGGPSYEQYF. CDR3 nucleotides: TGTGCCAGCAGTACCGGTCCCGGGACTAGCGGGGGGCCATCCTACGAGCAGTACTTC.

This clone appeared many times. Written as DNA, the CDR3 is TGTGCCAGCAGCGCCGGACTAGCGGCCAACACCGGGGAGCTGTTTTTT. Residues: CASSAGLAANTGELFF. This sequence joins TRBV13 and TRBJ2-2; 10 bases match TRBD2. CDR1 is PRHDT, CDR2 FYEKMQ, per germline (reference sequence). The CDR3 loop spans 16 amino acids. Trimming cost V 5 bases and J 2 bases; bases outside gene matches: 5.

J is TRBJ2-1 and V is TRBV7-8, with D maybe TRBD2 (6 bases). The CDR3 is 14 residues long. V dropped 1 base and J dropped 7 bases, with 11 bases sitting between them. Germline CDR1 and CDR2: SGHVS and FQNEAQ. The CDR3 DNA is TGTGCCAGCAGCTTAGAAGCGGGTACAAATGAGCAGTTCTTC. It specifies CASSLEAGTNEQFF.

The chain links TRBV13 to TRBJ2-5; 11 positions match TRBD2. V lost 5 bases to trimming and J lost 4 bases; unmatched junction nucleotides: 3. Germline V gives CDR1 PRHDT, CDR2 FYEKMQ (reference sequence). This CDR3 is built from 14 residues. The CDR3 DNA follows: TGTGCCAGCAGCCTTAGCGGGGGGGTAGAGACCCAGTACTTC. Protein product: CASSLSGGVETQYF.

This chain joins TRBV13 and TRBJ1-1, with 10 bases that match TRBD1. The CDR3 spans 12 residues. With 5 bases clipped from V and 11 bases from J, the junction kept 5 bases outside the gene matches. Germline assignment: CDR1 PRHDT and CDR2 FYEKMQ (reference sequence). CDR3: CASSGQGELAFF. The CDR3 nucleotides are TGTGCCAGCAGCGGACAGGGGGAACTGGCTTTCTTT. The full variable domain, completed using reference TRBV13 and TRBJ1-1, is AAGVIQSPRHLIKEKRETATLKCYPIPRHDTVYWYQQGPGQDPQFLISFYEKMQSDKGSIPDRFSAQQFSDYHSELNMSSLELGDSALYFCASSGQGELAFFGQGTRLTVV.

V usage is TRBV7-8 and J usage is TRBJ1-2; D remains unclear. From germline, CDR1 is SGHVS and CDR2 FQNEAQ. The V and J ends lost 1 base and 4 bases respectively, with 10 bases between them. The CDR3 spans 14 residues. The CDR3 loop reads CASSLGAGLYGYTF. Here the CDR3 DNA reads TGTGCCAGCAGCTTAGGTGCAGGACTCTATGGCTACACCTTC.

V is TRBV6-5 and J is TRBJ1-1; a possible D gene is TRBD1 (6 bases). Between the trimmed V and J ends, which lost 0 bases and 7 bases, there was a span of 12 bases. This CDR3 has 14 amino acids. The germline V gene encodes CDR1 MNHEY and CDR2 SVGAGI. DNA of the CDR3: TGTGCCAGCAGTTACTCGGTTAGGGGGGGTGAAGCTTTCTTT. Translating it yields CASSYSVRGGEAFF.

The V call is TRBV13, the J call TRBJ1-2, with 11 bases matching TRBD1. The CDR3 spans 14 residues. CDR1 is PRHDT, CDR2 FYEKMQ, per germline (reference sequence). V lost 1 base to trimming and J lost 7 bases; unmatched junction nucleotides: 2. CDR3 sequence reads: CASSLVGQGAGYTF. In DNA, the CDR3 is TGTGCCAGCAGCTTAGTCGGACAGGGGGCTGGCTACACCTTC.

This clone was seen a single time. This CDR3 is CAWNGQGHQPQHF. As DNA, the CDR3 is TGTGCCTGGAACGGACAGGGCCATCAGCCCCAGCATTTT. The chain couples TRBV30 to TRBJ1-5, with 8 bases fitting TRBD1. This CDR3 contains 13 residues. V lost 4 bases to trimming and J lost 5 bases; unmatched junction nucleotides: 4. Germline values: CDR1 GTSNPN, CDR2 SVGIG (reference sequence).

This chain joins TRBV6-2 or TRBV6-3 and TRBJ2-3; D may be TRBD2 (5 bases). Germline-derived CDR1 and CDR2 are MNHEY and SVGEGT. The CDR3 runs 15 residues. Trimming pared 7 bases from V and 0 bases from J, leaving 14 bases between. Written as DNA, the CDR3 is TGTGCCAGCAACCCCGGGGAAGCTAGCACAGATACGCAGTATTTT. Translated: CASNPGEASTDTQYF.

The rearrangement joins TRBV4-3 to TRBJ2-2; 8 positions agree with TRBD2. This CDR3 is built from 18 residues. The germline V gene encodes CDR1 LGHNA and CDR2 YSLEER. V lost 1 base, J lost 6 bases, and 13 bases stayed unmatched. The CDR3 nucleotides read TGCGCCAGCAGCCAAGGGTCTGGCGGGGGGCCACCTCCCGGGGAGCTGTTTTTT. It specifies CASSQGSGGGPPPGELFF.

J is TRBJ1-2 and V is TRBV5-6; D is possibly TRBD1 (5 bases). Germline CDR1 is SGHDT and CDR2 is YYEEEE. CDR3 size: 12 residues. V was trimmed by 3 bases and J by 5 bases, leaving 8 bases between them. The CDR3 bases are TGTGCCAGCAGCTCGGGGGTATATGGCTACACCTTC. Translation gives CASSSGVYGYTF.

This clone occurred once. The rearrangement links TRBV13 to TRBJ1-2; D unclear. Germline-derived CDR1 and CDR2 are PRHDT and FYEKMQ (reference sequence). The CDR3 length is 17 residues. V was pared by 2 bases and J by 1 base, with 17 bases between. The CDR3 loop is CASSLTFGSKLNYGYTF. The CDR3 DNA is TGTGCCAGCAGCTTAACCTTTGGGAGCAAACTTAACTATGGCTACACCTTC.

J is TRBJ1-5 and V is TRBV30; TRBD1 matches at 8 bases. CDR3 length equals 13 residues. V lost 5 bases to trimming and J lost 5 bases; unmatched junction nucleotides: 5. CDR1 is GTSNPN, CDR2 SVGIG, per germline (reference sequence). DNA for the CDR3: TGTGCCTGGGCGGACAGGGAGGATCAGCCCCAGCATTTT. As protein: CAWADREDQPQHF.

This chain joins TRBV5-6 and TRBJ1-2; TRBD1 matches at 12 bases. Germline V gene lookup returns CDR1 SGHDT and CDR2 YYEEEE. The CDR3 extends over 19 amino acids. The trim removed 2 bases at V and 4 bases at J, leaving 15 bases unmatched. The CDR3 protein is CASSFHMGQGAQGLYGYTF. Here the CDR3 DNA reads TGTGCCAGCAGCTTTCATATGGGACAGGGGGCGCAGGGACTCTATGGCTACACCTTC.

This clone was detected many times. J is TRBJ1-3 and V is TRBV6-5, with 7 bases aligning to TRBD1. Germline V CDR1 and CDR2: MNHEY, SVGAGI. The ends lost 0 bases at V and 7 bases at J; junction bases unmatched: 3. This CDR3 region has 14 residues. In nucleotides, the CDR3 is TGTGCCAGCAGTTACTCGGCAGGGGGGAACACCATATATTTT. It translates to CASSYSAGGNTIYF.

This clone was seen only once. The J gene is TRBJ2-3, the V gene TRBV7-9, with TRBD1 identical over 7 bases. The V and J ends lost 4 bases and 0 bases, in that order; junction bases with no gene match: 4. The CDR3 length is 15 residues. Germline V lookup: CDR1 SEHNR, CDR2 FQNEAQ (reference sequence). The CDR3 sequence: CASSYVQGSTDTQYF. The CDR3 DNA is TGTGCCAGCAGCTACGTACAGGGGAGCACAGATACGCAGTATTTT.

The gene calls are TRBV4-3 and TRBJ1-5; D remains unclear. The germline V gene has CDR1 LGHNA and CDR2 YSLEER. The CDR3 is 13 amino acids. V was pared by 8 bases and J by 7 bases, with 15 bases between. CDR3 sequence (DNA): TGCGCCAGCGCTGGGGAGAGGGAGCAGCCCCAGCATTTT. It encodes CASAGEREQPQHF.

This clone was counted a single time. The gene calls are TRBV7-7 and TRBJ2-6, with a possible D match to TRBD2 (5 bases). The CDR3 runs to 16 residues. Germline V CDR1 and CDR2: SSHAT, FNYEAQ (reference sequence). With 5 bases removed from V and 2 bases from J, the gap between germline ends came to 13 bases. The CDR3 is CASSLGSGAGANVLTF. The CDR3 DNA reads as TGTGCCAGCAGCCTCGGATCCGGGGCTGGGGCCAACGTCCTGACTTTC.

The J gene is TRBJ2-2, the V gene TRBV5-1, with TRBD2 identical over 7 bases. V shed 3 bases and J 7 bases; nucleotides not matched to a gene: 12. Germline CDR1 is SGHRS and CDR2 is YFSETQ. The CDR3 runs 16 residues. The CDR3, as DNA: TGCGCCAGCAGCTCGTTGTCCAGCGGGGAAGGCGGGGAGCTGTTTTTT. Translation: CASSSLSSGEGGELFF.